Listed below are T cell receptor beta chains from one sample, sequenced in a study of cytomegalovirus exposure and HLA in healthy donors. Using immunoSEQ multiplex PCR, the repertoire was profiled, and TCRdb retains in-frame clones only, with some absent. The sample carries about 200,000 clones, over 75% recorded once. Sequenced material: PBMCs. The source is a girl aged 2 to 9 in good health and CMV-seronegative. The CDR3 runs from the conserved cysteine through the conserved F or W. A D gene is named only where the DNA matches it firmly. Clone size is shown for a subset of rows, as once, few, many or a class of expanded clone.

v_call: TRBV27
j_call: TRBJ2-1
d_call: -
clone_size: -
cdr3_nt: TGTGCCAGCAGTTTATCGGGGGGTGAGCAGTTCTTC
cdr3_aa: CASSLSGGEQFF

v_call: TRBV6-6
j_call: TRBJ2-3
d_call: -
clone_size: -
cdr3_nt: TGTGCCAGCAGTTACCGGGGATTTGGAATCACAGATACGCAGTATTTT
cdr3_aa: CASSYRGFGITDTQYF

v_call: TRBV7-9
j_call: TRBJ1-5
d_call: -
clone_size: -
cdr3_nt: TGTGCCAGCAGCCCCTCAAGCACAGGTGCCAATCAGCCCCAGCATTTT
cdr3_aa: CASSPSSTGANQPQHF

v_call: TRBV6-1
j_call: TRBJ2-1
d_call: TRBD2
clone_size: -
cdr3_nt: TGTGCCAGCAGTCCGGGACTAGCGGATTACAATGAGCAGTTCTTC
cdr3_aa: CASSPGLADYNEQFF

v_call: TRBV5-4
j_call: TRBJ1-2
d_call: -
clone_size: -
cdr3_nt: TGTGCCAGCAGCGTTCCCGACGGAGAAGGCTACACCTTC
cdr3_aa: CASSVPDGEGYTF

v_call: TRBV28
j_call: TRBJ2-7
d_call: TRBD1
clone_size: -
cdr3_nt: TGTGCCAGCAGTTTGAGACAGGGCCACGTCCTGGGCGAGCAGTACTTC
cdr3_aa: CASSLRQGHVLGEQYF

v_call: TRBV9
j_call: TRBJ1-1
d_call: TRBD1
clone_size: -
cdr3_nt: TGTGCCAGCAGCTACACAGGGGGGAACACTGAAGCTTTCTTT
cdr3_aa: CASSYTGGNTEAFF

v_call: TRBV6-5
j_call: TRBJ1-5
d_call: -
clone_size: once
cdr3_nt: TGTGCCAGCAGTTACTCGACATTCTTGCCCCAGCATTTT
cdr3_aa: CASSYSTFLPQHF

v_call: TRBV6-5
j_call: TRBJ2-5
d_call: -
clone_size: -
cdr3_nt: TGTGCCAGCAGTTACATCGGGGGAATACAAGAGACCCAGTACTTC
cdr3_aa: CASSYIGGIQETQYF

v_call: TRBV25-1
j_call: TRBJ2-3
d_call: -
clone_size: -
cdr3_nt: TGTGCCAGCAGTGGTGGGGGCCCGGGGACAGATACGCAGTATTTT
cdr3_aa: CASSGGGPGTDTQYF

v_call: TRBV27
j_call: TRBJ1-2
d_call: TRBD1
clone_size: -
cdr3_nt: TGTGCCAGCAGTTCCCGGGACAGGGGGCTCTGCTTTGTTCGGGGTGGCTACACCTTC
cdr3_aa: CASSSRDRGLCFVRGGYTF

v_call: TRBV28
j_call: TRBJ1-5
d_call: TRBD1
clone_size: -
cdr3_nt: TGTGCCAGCTCCCTAGGACAGGGATTTCAGCCCCAGCATTTT
cdr3_aa: CASSLGQGFQPQHF

v_call: TRBV27
j_call: TRBJ1-4
d_call: -
clone_size: -
cdr3_nt: TGTGCCAGCAGTTATAGTTATGGTAATGAAAAACTGTTTTTT
cdr3_aa: CASSYSYGNEKLFF

v_call: TRBV27
j_call: TRBJ2-1
d_call: -
clone_size: -
cdr3_nt: TGTGCCAGCAGTTTGGCCAGCTCCTACAATGAGCAGTTCTTC
cdr3_aa: CASSLASSYNEQFF

v_call: TRBV25-1
j_call: TRBJ2-7
d_call: TRBD2
clone_size: many
cdr3_nt: TGTGCCAGCAGTCCTAGCGGGGCCGGCTCCTACGAGCAGTACTTC
cdr3_aa: CASSPSGAGSYEQYF